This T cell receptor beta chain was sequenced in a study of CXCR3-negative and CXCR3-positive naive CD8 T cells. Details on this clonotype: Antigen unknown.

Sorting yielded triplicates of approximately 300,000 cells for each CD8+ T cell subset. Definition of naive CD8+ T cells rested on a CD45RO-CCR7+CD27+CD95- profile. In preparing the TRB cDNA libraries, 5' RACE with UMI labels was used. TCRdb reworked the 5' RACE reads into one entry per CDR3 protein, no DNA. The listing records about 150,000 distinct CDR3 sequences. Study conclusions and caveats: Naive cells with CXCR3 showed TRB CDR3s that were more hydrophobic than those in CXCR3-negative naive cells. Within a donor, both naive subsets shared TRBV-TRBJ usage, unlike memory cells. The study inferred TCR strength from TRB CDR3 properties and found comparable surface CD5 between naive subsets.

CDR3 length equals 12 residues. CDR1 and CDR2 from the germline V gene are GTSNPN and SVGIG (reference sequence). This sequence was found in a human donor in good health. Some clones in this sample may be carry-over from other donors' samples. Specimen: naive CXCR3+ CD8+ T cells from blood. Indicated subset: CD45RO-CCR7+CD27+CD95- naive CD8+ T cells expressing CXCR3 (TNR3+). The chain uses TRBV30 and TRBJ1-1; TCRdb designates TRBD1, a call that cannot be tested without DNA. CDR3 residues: CAWSRGAEEAFF.